One T cell receptor beta chain is described in this entry. The primer mix had 60 Vbeta and 13 Jbeta primers. The method was immunoSEQ multiplex PCR; TCRdb's version includes in-frame clones alone and lacks a portion of them. The data show under 100,000 clones, less than 65% seen once. This entry belongs to a study of cytomegalovirus exposure and HLA in healthy donors. About the research overall: Tens of millions of unique TCRs, all from HLA-typed donors, were included in an early release of the data.

CDR1 and CDR2 (germline): MNHEY, SMNVEV (reference sequence). The CDR3 spans 14 residues. The germline V and J ends were trimmed by 6 bases and 5 bases, with 16 bases remaining between them. This receptor was taken from a woman between 25 and 40 years old in good health and CMV-seropositive. This chain uses TRBV27 with TRBJ2-5; TRBD2 is a possible D gene (7 bases). The specimen sequenced was PBMCs. In DNA, the CDR3 is TGTGCCAGCAGGTTTGCGGGGGCTCGCGAGACCCAGTACTTC. Translating gives CASRFAGARETQYF.